This T cell receptor (beta chain) stems from a study of post-analysis software for immune sequencing data. Prepared TCR beta cDNA libraries contained unique molecular identifiers. Each CDR3 protein is one row after TCRdb ran MiXCR on the PCR reads. The sample consists of roughly 800,000 distinct CDR3 sequences, roughly 50% of them appearing once. The clonotype was recovered from a girl between 10 and 17 years old with multiple sclerosis. The material sequenced was blood.

The CDR3 region is CSAETGETYEQYF. The CDR3, as DNA: TGCAGTGCCGAGACAGGGGAAACCTACGAGCAGTACTTC. V gene TRBV20-1 combines with J gene TRBJ2-7; 8 positions agree with TRBD1. The V and J ends lost 6 bases and 2 bases, in that order; junction bases with no gene match: 6. The length of the CDR3 is 13 residues. Germline lookup yields CDR1 DFQATT and CDR2 SNEGSKA (reference sequence).